Listed below are T cell receptor beta chains from one sample, sequenced in a study of blood T cell repertoires in COVID-19. Sequenced by immunoSEQ multiplex PCR; TCRdb stores in-frame clones only, minus some. The table has some 220,000 clones, about 84% seen once. Sequences were obtained from peripheral blood. The receptors here all came from a human donor in a cohort sampled during active COVID-19. Each CDR3 is given with its conserved first and last residue. The D gene is left open where the match is weak. A row's size may be missing; if present it is once, few, many or a size class.

V: TRBV2; J: TRBJ2-3; D: TRBD2; size: many; CDR3: CASSAGLAGPTDTQYF; DNA: TGTGCCAGCAGTGCCGGACTAGCGGGACCCACAGATACGCAGTATTTT
V: TRBV30; J: TRBJ1-2; D: TRBD1; size: .; CDR3: CAWDRGRDDYGYTF; DNA: TGTGCCTGGGACAGGGGCCGAGATGACTATGGCTACACCTTC
V: TRBV4-2; J: TRBJ2-7; D: TRBD1; size: .; CDR3: CASSQNPPGQGDEQYF; DNA: TGTGCCAGCAGCCAAAACCCGCCGGGACAGGGGGACGAGCAGTACTTC
V: TRBV28; J: TRBJ1-3; D: .; size: .; CDR3: CASTQRVKGNTIYF; DNA: TGTGCCAGCACACAGAGGGTAAAGGGAAACACCATATATTTT
V: TRBV7-8; J: TRBJ2-3; D: .; size: once; CDR3: CASSYSSTDTQYF; DNA: TGTGCCAGCAGCTATAGCAGCACAGATACGCAGTATTTT
V: TRBV5-1; J: TRBJ1-1; D: TRBD1; size: .; CDR3: CASSRDSLMNTEAFF; DNA: TGCGCCAGCAGCCGGGACAGTCTCATGAACACTGAAGCTTTCTTT
V: TRBV27; J: TRBJ2-7; D: TRBD2; size: once; CDR3: CASRSSGRDEQYF; DNA: TGTGCCAGCAGGTCTTCGGGGAGGGACGAGCAGTACTTC
V: TRBV19; J: TRBJ2-5; D: TRBD2; size: .; CDR3: CASSIYGGGQETQYF; DNA: TGTGCCAGTAGTATCTACGGGGGGGGACAAGAGACCCAGTACTTC
V: TRBV2; J: TRBJ1-5; D: .; size: few; CDR3: CASSPMGRENQPQHF; DNA: TGTGCCAGCAGTCCTATGGGGCGGGAAAATCAGCCCCAGCATTTT
V: TRBV4-1; J: TRBJ1-5; D: .; size: once; CDR3: CASSQDGQGGNQPQHF; DNA: TGCGCCAGCAGCCAAGATGGGCAGGGAGGAAATCAGCCCCAGCATTTT
V: TRBV7-2; J: TRBJ2-1; D: TRBD1; size: .; CDR3: CASSSGQVYNEQFF; DNA: TGTGCCAGCAGCTCCGGACAGGTCTACAATGAGCAGTTCTTC
V: TRBV6-5; J: TRBJ1-1; D: TRBD1; size: .; CDR3: CASSYSWTGENTEAFF; DNA: TGTGCCAGCAGTTACTCCTGGACAGGAGAGAACACTGAAGCTTTCTTT
V: TRBV11-1; J: TRBJ2-5; D: TRBD2; size: .; CDR3: CASSLAGGETQYF; DNA: TGTGCCAGCAGCTTGGCGGGGGGAGAGACCCAGTACTTC
V: TRBV4-2; J: TRBJ1-2; D: .; size: once; CDR3: CASSQERWEWGYTF; DNA: TGTGCCAGCAGCCAAGAGAGGTGGGAGTGGGGCTACACCTTC
V: TRBV2; J: TRBJ1-4; D: TRBD1; size: .; CDR3: CASAGTGIEKLFF; DNA: TGTGCCAGCGCCGGGACAGGGATTGAAAAACTGTTTTTT
V: TRBV5-3; J: TRBJ2-1; D: TRBD2; size: .; CDR3: CARSLPLFGTSGRAVRDEQFF; DNA: TGTGCCAGAAGCCTCCCTCTTTTCGGGACTAGCGGGAGGGCGGTGCGGGATGAGCAGTTCTTC
V: TRBV6-2/TRBV6-3; J: TRBJ2-1; D: TRBD2; size: .; CDR3: CASSVTSGGYNEQFF; DNA: TGTGCCAGCAGTGTAACTAGCGGGGGGTACAATGAGCAGTTCTTC
V: TRBV5-8; J: TRBJ2-1; D: TRBD1; size: .; CDR3: CASSFYRGGNNEQFF; DNA: TGTGCCAGCAGCTTCTACAGGGGTGGTAACAATGAGCAGTTCTTC
V: TRBV9; J: TRBJ1-6; D: .; size: .; CDR3: CASSTGQTSPLHF; DNA: TGTGCCAGCAGCACGGGACAAACCTCACCCCTCCACTTT
V: TRBV19; J: TRBJ1-2; D: TRBD1; size: .; CDR3: CASFTGGAVNGYTF; DNA: TGTGCCAGTTTTACAGGGGGCGCCGTTAATGGCTACACCTTC
V: TRBV11-3; J: TRBJ1-2; D: .; size: once; CDR3: CASSFPDNHHGYTF; DNA: TGTGCCAGCAGCTTCCCCGACAACCACCATGGCTACACCTTC
V: TRBV7-2; J: TRBJ2-3; D: .; size: .; CDR3: CASSRDGGREDTQYF; DNA: TGTGCCAGCAGCCGGGACGGGGGGCGTGAAGATACGCAGTATTTT
V: TRBV10-2; J: TRBJ2-1; D: TRBD2; size: few; CDR3: CASTTSGGHNEQFF; DNA: TGCGCCAGCACAACTAGCGGGGGGCACAATGAGCAGTTCTTC
V: TRBV7-6; J: TRBJ1-2; D: .; size: .; CDR3: CASTPRGGVDYGYTF; DNA: TGTGCCAGCACCCCCCGAGGGGGGGTTGACTATGGCTACACCTTC
V: TRBV2; J: TRBJ1-2; D: .; size: .; CDR3: CASSDAGVYYGYTF; DNA: TGTGCCAGCAGTGACGCAGGGGTATACTATGGCTACACCTTC
V: TRBV7-9; J: TRBJ2-3; D: .; size: .; CDR3: CASAFGGSTDTQYF; DNA: TGTGCCAGCGCTTTTGGCGGGAGCACAGATACGCAGTATTTT
V: TRBV6-5; J: TRBJ1-2; D: .; size: .; CDR3: CASSYEGEPSNYGYTF; DNA: TGTGCCAGCAGTTACGAAGGGGAACCTTCTAACTATGGCTACACCTTC
V: TRBV9; J: TRBJ2-1; D: .; size: .; CDR3: CASSVAGAAYNEQFF; DNA: TGTGCCAGCAGCGTTGCTGGAGCGGCGTACAATGAGCAGTTCTTC
V: TRBV6-5; J: TRBJ1-6; D: .; size: many; CDR3: CASTPRSIDSPLHF; DNA: TGTGCCAGCACGCCTCGTAGTATTGATTCACCCCTCCACTTT
V: TRBV9; J: TRBJ2-5; D: TRBD2; size: .; CDR3: CASTPAGEGETQYF; DNA: TGTGCCAGCACCCCTGCGGGGGAGGGAGAGACCCAGTACTTC
V: TRBV28; J: TRBJ2-3; D: .; size: few; CDR3: CASSRTSVADTQYF; DNA: TGTGCCAGCAGCCGCACCTCGGTGGCAGATACGCAGTATTTT
V: TRBV19; J: TRBJ2-2; D: TRBD1; size: .; CDR3: CASSRDRETGELFF; DNA: TGTGCCAGTAGTCGGGACAGGGAGACCGGGGAGCTGTTTTTT
V: TRBV18; J: TRBJ2-7; D: TRBD1; size: .; CDR3: CASSNTGVEQYF; DNA: TGTGCCAGCTCAAACACAGGGGTCGAGCAGTACTTC
V: TRBV6-1; J: TRBJ2-1; D: TRBD2; size: once; CDR3: CASSEVSGGIYNEQFF; DNA: TGTGCCAGCAGTGAAGTAAGCGGGGGGATTTACAATGAGCAGTTCTTC
V: TRBV3-1/TRBV3-2; J: TRBJ2-3; D: TRBD2; size: .; CDR3: CASSLTSGSGDTQYF; DNA: TGTGCCAGCAGCTTGACTAGCGGGTCTGGGGATACGCAGTATTTT
V: TRBV5-8; J: TRBJ1-4; D: .; size: once; CDR3: CASSFYGRNEKLFF; DNA: TGTGCCAGCAGCTTTTATGGCAGAAATGAAAAACTGTTTTTT
V: TRBV11-2; J: TRBJ2-7; D: TRBD1; size: .; CDR3: CASSSPRTGSYEQYF; DNA: TGTGCCAGCAGCTCGCCGAGGACAGGCTCCTACGAGCAGTACTTC
V: TRBV5-6; J: TRBJ2-6; D: .; size: .; CDR3: CASSLVLTDPGANVLTF; DNA: TGTGCCAGCAGCTTGGTCCTGACAGACCCTGGGGCCAACGTCCTGACTTTC
V: TRBV2; J: TRBJ1-1; D: .; size: once; CDR3: CASSQGEGTEAFF; DNA: TGTGCCAGCAGCCAAGGGGAGGGAACTGAAGCTTTCTTT
V: TRBV5-1; J: TRBJ2-3; D: .; size: .; CDR3: CASSFDQGITDTQYF; DNA: TGCGCCAGCAGCTTCGACCAGGGGATCACAGATACGCAGTATTTT
V: TRBV6-5; J: TRBJ1-1; D: TRBD1; size: few; CDR3: CAGGVQGWTEAFF; DNA: TGTGCCGGGGGCGTACAGGGGTGGACTGAAGCTTTCTTT
V: TRBV5-4; J: TRBJ1-4; D: .; size: .; CDR3: CASSELPIETNEKLFF; DNA: TGTGCCAGCAGCGAACTTCCCATCGAGACTAATGAAAAACTGTTTTTT
V: TRBV10-3; J: TRBJ2-7; D: .; size: once; CDR3: CAIRKRAGGIEQYF; DNA: TGTGCCATCAGGAAGAGGGCAGGGGGGATCGAGCAGTACTTC
V: TRBV11-2; J: TRBJ2-7; D: TRBD2; size: once; CDR3: CASSTEGGRAYEQYF; DNA: TGTGCCAGCAGCACCGAGGGCGGGAGGGCCTACGAGCAGTACTTC
V: TRBV7-3; J: TRBJ2-1; D: .; size: .; CDR3: CASSTRTGEQFF; DNA: TGTGCCAGCAGCACCCGGACTGGAGAGCAGTTCTTC
V: TRBV6-1; J: TRBJ2-7; D: .; size: .; CDR3: CASSEEIKESSGLQYF; DNA: TGTGCCAGCAGTGAAGAAATTAAGGAGTCGTCGGGGTTACAGTACTTC
V: TRBV2; J: TRBJ1-1; D: .; size: once; CDR3: CASSERGREGDTEAFF; DNA: TGTGCCAGCAGTGAGAGGGGCCGGGAGGGGGACACTGAAGCTTTCTTT
V: TRBV27; J: TRBJ1-6; D: .; size: .; CDR3: CASRTQGRGNSPLHF; DNA: TGTGCCAGCAGGACACAAGGGAGGGGTAATTCACCCCTCCACTTT
V: TRBV6-5; J: TRBJ1-1; D: TRBD1; size: .; CDR3: CASSPRDSEAFF; DNA: TGTGCCAGCAGTCCACGGGACAGTGAAGCTTTCTTT
V: TRBV3-1/TRBV3-2; J: TRBJ1-1; D: TRBD1; size: .; CDR3: CASSQVGGTVNTEAFF; DNA: TGTGCCAGCAGCCAAGTTGGCGGGACAGTGAACACTGAAGCTTTCTTT